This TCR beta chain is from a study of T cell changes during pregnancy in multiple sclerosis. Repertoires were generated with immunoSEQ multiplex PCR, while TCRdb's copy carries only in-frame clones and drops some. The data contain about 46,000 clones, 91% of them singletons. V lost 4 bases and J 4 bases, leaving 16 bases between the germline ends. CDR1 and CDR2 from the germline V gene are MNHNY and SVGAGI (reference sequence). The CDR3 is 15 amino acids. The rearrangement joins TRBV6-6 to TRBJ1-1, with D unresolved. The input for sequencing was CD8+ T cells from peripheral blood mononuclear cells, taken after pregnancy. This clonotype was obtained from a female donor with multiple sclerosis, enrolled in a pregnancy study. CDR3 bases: TGTGCCAGCAGTTTCCCGAGGAGGGAAGCCACTGAAGCTTTCTTT. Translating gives CASSFPRREATEAFF.